This T cell receptor beta chain comes out of a study of T cells in Graves' hyperthyroidism and ophthalmopathy. Study-wide context: Any treatment followed the collection of peripheral blood at initial diagnosis.

The V and J ends lost 2 bases and 4 bases respectively, with 15 bases between them. Germline V gene sequence: CDR1 SEHNR, CDR2 FQNEAQ (reference sequence). The CDR3 has 16 amino acids. This clonotype was seen only a few times. Amplified regions were TCR beta CDR3 sequences from RNA transcripts. The HTBI set primed first-round TCR CDR3 RT-PCR. TCRdb re-derived calls from the multiplex PCR reads in MiXCR, one entry per CDR3 protein. The sample lists under 700,000 distinct CDR3 sequences; 16% were seen once. V gene TRBV7-9 combines with J gene TRBJ2-1; possibly TRBD2 for D (6 bases). The sequence was obtained from a woman aged 18-35 years with Graves' hyperthyroidism. Sequences were obtained from blood. DNA of the CDR3: TGTGCCAGCAGCTTAAATTCCGGACTAATATACAATGAGCAGTTCTTC. Its translation is CASSLNSGLIYNEQFF.